These T cell receptor beta chains were read from a single sample in a study of breast tumors, draining lymph nodes, adjacent tissues. TCRdb re-derived calls from the multiplex PCR reads in MiXCR, one entry per CDR3 protein. The repertoire includes around 70,000 distinct CDR3 sequences, roughly 40% of them detected once, and about 8% sits in the top ten. Sequenced: breast tumor tissue. Source of these receptors: a female donor with breast cancer. Some clones in this sample may be carry-over from other donors' samples. CDR3s include the opening cysteine and the closing phenylalanine or tryptophan. D genes are given only for firm matches. The listing skips clone size in some rows; elsewhere it reads once, few, many or a size class.

len,v_gene,j_gene,abundance,d_gene,CDR3nt,CDR3aa
15,TRBV6-1,TRBJ2-1,many,TRBD2,TGTGCCAGCAAAGGGACTAGCGGAACCTACAATGAGCAGTTCTTC,CASKGTSGTYNEQFF
16,TRBV5-1,TRBJ1-4,.,TRBD1,TGCGCCAGCAGCTTGGCGTACAGGGGAATTGATGAAAAACTGTTTTTT,CASSLAYRGIDEKLFF
13,TRBV19,TRBJ1-1,.,TRBD1,TGTGCCAGTACTGGAGGGGGCAGGACTGAAGCTTTCTTT,CASTGGGRTEAFF
17,TRBV5-5,TRBJ2-4,.,.,TGTGCCAGCAGCGAGCCCGCTATTTTGACAGTTAAAAACATTCAGTACTTC,CASSEPAILTVKNIQYF
14,TRBV29-1,TRBJ2-1,many,TRBD2,TGCAGCGTTGCCCGGGGACTAGCGGGCAATGAGCAGTTCTTC,CSVARGLAGNEQFF
19,TRBV30,TRBJ2-3,few,.,TGTGCCTGGAGTGGGAGCAGGACAGGGAGCGGGAGGCGCACAGATACGCAGTATTTT,CAWSGSRTGSGRRTDTQYF
19,TRBV4-2,TRBJ2-5,many,TRBD1,TGTGCCAGCAGCCGCTCTTGGGAACCGGGACAGAGTTTTTACGGGACCCAGTACTTC,CASSRSWEPGQSFYGTQYF
14,TRBV7-9,TRBJ1-5,.,TRBD1,TGTGCCAGCAGCACGGACAATCGGGGACAGGCCCAGCATTTT,CASSTDNRGQAQHF
15,TRBV19,TRBJ1-2,.,TRBD1,TGTGCCAGTAATAAGGGGACAGGGGCTAACTATGGCTACACCTTC,CASNKGTGANYGYTF
13,TRBV5-5,TRBJ2-5,many,.,TGTGCCAGCAGACAAGAGAATCGTGAGACCCAGTACTTC,CASRQENRETQYF
13,TRBV20-1,TRBJ2-2,few,TRBD2,TGCAGTGCTAGAGTCGGGGGGGCCGGGGAGCTGTTTTTT,CSARVGGAGELFF
15,TRBV7-8,TRBJ1-2,many,TRBD1,TGTGCCAGCAGCCCCGAAGGGACAGGGACCTATGGCTACCCCTTC,CASSPEGTGTYGYPF
14,TRBV29-1,TRBJ2-3,.,.,TGCACCTACGGCAAAGGGATCAACACAGATACGCAGTATTTT,CTYGKGINTDTQYF
15,TRBV6-1,TRBJ2-7,many,TRBD1,TGTGCCAGCAGTCTTCGGGGACAGGGCCCCTACGAGCAGTACTTC,CASSLRGQGPYEQYF
17,TRBV2,TRBJ2-5,many,.,TGTGCCAGCAGTGGGATTAGGGGCCGGGGGTGGTTAGAGACCCAGTACTTC,CASSGIRGRGWLETQYF
14,TRBV15,TRBJ1-2,.,TRBD1,TGTGCCACCAGTCCGGACAGGGGCAGCTATGGCTACACCTTC,CATSPDRGSYGYTF
15,TRBV7-2,TRBJ2-1,many,.,TGTGCCAGCAGCAACCCGGGACAACAATACAATGAGCAGTTCTTC,CASSNPGQQYNEQFF
15,TRBV6-1,TRBJ2-5,many,.,TGTGCCAGCAGTGAACAGGGCACTTTCCTAGGGACCCAGTACTTC,CASSEQGTFLGTQYF
14,TRBV19,TRBJ2-3,.,.,TGTGCCAGTAGTGGTCGACAGTACACAGATACGCAGTATTTT,CASSGRQYTDTQYF
12,TRBV5-8,TRBJ1-4,many,.,TGTGCCAGCAGCTTGTTGGATGAAAAACTGTTTTTT,CASSLLDEKLFF
14,TRBV5-1,TRBJ1-1,few,TRBD1,TGCGCCAGCAGCTCGGGGACAGGGAACACTGAAGCTTTCTTT,CASSSGTGNTEAFF
14,TRBV5-4,TRBJ2-7,many,.,TGTGCCAGCAGCCAGGACATCAGCTCCTACGAGCAGTACTTC,CASSQDISSYEQYF